Listed below are T cell receptor beta chains from one sample, sequenced in a study of shared clonotypes between healthy human individuals. Profiling relied on immunoSEQ multiplex PCR, and the TCRdb table lists in-frame clones only, not all of them. The sample lists fewer than 2.5 million clones, roughly 93% seen once, with around 0.4% in the top ten. Source material: naive CD4+ T cells from PBMCs. The receptors stem from a man between 18 and 35 years old in good health. Some clones in this sample may be carry-over from other donors' samples. CDR3s include the opening cysteine and the closing phenylalanine or tryptophan. The order of the fields is clone size, D gene, V gene, CDR3 length, J gene, CDR3 protein, CDR3 DNA. The D gene is left open where the match is weak. Size is omitted from some rows. Given values are once, few, many or a class for expanded clones.

.	.	TRBV5-4	13	TRBJ2-5	CASSFQGKETQYF	TGTGCCAGCAGCTTCCAGGGGAAAGAGACCCAGTACTTC
.	TRBD1	TRBV7-8	17	TRBJ1-2	CASSLGQGARGLGGYTF	TGTGCCAGCAGCTTAGGGCAGGGGGCGCGAGGTTTAGGTGGCTACACCTTC
.	.	TRBV7-3	12	TRBJ1-2	CASGETSYGYTF	TGTGCCAGCGGAGAGACCTCCTATGGCTACACCTTC
.	.	TRBV6-1	13	TRBJ2-3	CASTQPGTDTQYF	TGTGCCAGCACTCAGCCAGGAACAGATACGCAGTATTTT
.	.	TRBV7-2	14	TRBJ1-1	CASSSNGMNTEAFF	TGTGCCAGCAGCTCTAACGGGATGAACACTGAAGCTTTCTTT
.	TRBD1	TRBV7-9	18	TRBJ1-2	CASSLETVTGALNYGYTF	TGTGCCAGCAGCCTCGAAACCGTAACAGGGGCTCTTAACTATGGCTACACCTTC
.	.	TRBV2	12	TRBJ2-1	CASSEGYYEQFF	TGTGCCAGCAGTGAGGGCTACTATGAGCAGTTCTTC
.	TRBD2	TRBV19	17	TRBJ2-3	CASSIFIAGGPADTQYF	TGTGCCAGTAGTATTTTTATAGCGGGAGGGCCCGCAGATACGCAGTATTTT
.	.	TRBV28	14	TRBJ1-1	CASILPGANTEAFF	TGTGCCAGCATTCTCCCAGGGGCGAACACTGAAGCTTTCTTT
few	.	TRBV5-1	13	TRBJ2-2	CASSLATTGELFF	TGCGCCAGCAGCTTGGCGACCACCGGGGAGCTGTTTTTT
.	TRBD2	TRBV7-7	16	TRBJ2-1	CASSLGLAGPLDEQFF	TGTGCCAGCAGCTTGGGACTAGCGGGGCCCCTAGATGAGCAGTTCTTC
.	TRBD2	TRBV19	16	TRBJ2-7	CANLIVCGGVSYEQYF	TGTGCCAACCTGATTGTTTGCGGGGGGGTCTCCTACGAGCAGTACTTC
.	.	TRBV5-1	12	TRBJ1-2	CASSLVGGGYTF	TGCGCCAGCAGCTTGGTCGGGGGCGGCTACACCTTC
.	TRBD2	TRBV5-4	14	TRBJ2-1	CASNPGGFYNEQFF	TGTGCCAGCAACCCGGGGGGTTTCTACAATGAGCAGTTCTTC
.	TRBD2	TRBV6-1	14	TRBJ2-1	CASSLVGGYNEQFF	TGTGCCAGCAGTCTCGTGGGGGGGTACAATGAGCAGTTCTTC
.	.	TRBV11-2	12	TRBJ2-1	CASSPVGNEQFF	TGTGCCAGCAGCCCCGTAGGGAATGAGCAGTTCTTC
.	.	TRBV18	18	TRBJ1-1	CASSPTYIGGPGGTEAFF	TGTGCCAGCTCACCCACGTATATCGGTGGCCCCGGTGGCACTGAAGCTTTCTTT
.	.	TRBV5-4	15	TRBJ2-2	CASSYAGTHTGELFF	TGTGCCAGCAGCTACGCCGGGACCCACACCGGGGAGCTGTTTTTT
once	TRBD2	TRBV6-5	13	TRBJ2-5	CASRETGRETQYF	TGTGCCAGCAGAGAGACCGGGAGGGAGACCCAGTACTTC
.	.	TRBV18	13	TRBJ2-2	CASSPPSTGELFF	TGTGCCAGCTCACCACCCAGTACCGGGGAGCTGTTTTTT
.	TRBD1	TRBV2	13	TRBJ2-1	CASSVGTVGEQFF	TGTGCCAGCAGTGTAGGGACAGTCGGTGAGCAGTTCTTC